This TCR beta chain was captured in a study of read filtering for tumor transcriptome and immune sequencing. In the study overall: By R-ISS, stages I, II and III held around 8, 15 and 7 patients.

The ends were cut back, 3 bases at V and 8 bases at J, with 14 bases in the middle. The CDR3 has 14 residues. This library used around 400 ng RNA and molecular barcoded adaptors spanning alpha/delta and beta/gamma chains. TCRdb redid the calling of the reads with MiXCR, one entry per CDR3 protein. The data show some 46,000 distinct CDR3 sequences, with less than 20% seen just once and less than 45% held by the top ten. This clonotype was observed at least ten times. This clonotype originated in a donor over 35 with multiple myeloma. The genes are TRBV12-3 or TRBV12-4 and TRBJ2-1; D unclear. Specimen: a population of CD138-negative cells sorted from bone marrow. The CDR3 loop reads CASSFTGPVDEQFF. The CDR3 coding sequence is TGTGCCAGCAGTTTTACCGGGCCTGTCGATGAGCAGTTCTTC.